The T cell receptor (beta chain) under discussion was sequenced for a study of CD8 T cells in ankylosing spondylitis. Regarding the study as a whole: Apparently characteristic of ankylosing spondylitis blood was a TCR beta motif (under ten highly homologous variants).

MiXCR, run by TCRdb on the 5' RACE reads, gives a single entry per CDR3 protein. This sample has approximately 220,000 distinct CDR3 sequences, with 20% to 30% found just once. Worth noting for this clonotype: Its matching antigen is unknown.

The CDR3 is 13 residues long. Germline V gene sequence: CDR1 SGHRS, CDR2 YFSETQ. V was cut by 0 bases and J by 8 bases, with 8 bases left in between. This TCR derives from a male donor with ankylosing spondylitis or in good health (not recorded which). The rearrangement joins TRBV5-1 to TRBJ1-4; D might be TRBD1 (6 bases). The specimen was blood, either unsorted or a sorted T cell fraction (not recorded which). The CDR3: CASSLEGEEKLFF. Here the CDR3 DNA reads TGCGCCAGCAGCTTGGAGGGGGAGGAAAAACTGTTTTTT.